The rows below give T cell receptor beta chains drawn from one sample of a study of early T cells in non-severe SARS-CoV-2 infection. TCRdb used MiXCR to reprocess the 5' RACE reads, holding one entry per CDR3 protein. Here the sample spans tens of thousands of distinct CDR3 sequences, 15% being singletons. The sequenced material came from whole blood. The source is an adult who was a healthcare worker with PCR-confirmed SARS-CoV-2 infection or an uninfected control (not recorded which). Both conserved end residues are part of each CDR3. D genes are given only for firm matches. Expanded clones get a size class; other rows say once, few or many, or leave the size out.

TRBJ2-6 NA TRBV6-2/TRBV6-3 many TGTGCCAGCAGCCCGGGGAGCTCTGGGGCCAACGTCCTGACTTTC CASSPGSSGANVLTF
TRBJ2-2 TRBD2 TRBV9 many TGTGCCAGCAGCGTAAGCGGGGCGCACACGGGCACCGGGGAGCTGTTTTTT CASSVSGAHTGTGELFF
TRBJ1-1 TRBD1 TRBV2 NA TGTGCCAGCAGGCCCGGGACAGGGGGGCGGGTGAACACTGAAGCTTTCTTT CASRPGTGGRVNTEAFF
TRBJ2-2 NA TRBV10-2 few TGCGCCAGCAGTGAACAAGCATCCGGGGAGCTGTTTTTT CASSEQASGELFF
TRBJ2-5 NA TRBV20-1 few TGCAGTGCCCAGTCATACCAAGAGACCCAGTACTTC CSAQSYQETQYF
TRBJ2-7 NA TRBV6-2/TRBV6-3 NA TGTGCCAGCAGTTACACCCGGTACGAGCAGTACTTC CASSYTRYEQYF
TRBJ2-5 TRBD1 TRBV20-1 NA TGCAGTGCTCGAAGACAGGGGGGAGAGACCCAGTACTTC CSARRQGGETQYF
TRBJ2-7 NA TRBV28 NA TGTGCCAGCAGTGCACTCGGGGAGCAGTACTTC CASSALGEQYF
TRBJ2-7 NA TRBV6-2/TRBV6-3 many TGTGCCAGCAGCACGGGAACTCCTCCCTACGAGCAGTACTTC CASSTGTPPYEQYF
TRBJ2-7 NA TRBV28 NA TGTGCCAGCAGTCGGGAGCTCGAGCAGTACTTC CASSRELEQYF
TRBJ2-4 NA TRBV4-1 few TGCGCCAGCAGCCAAGAGTTACTCAGGGGAACCAAAAACATTCAGTACTTC CASSQELLRGTKNIQYF
TRBJ2-2 TRBD1 TRBV24-1 NA TGTGCCACCAGTGACTCCGGGACAGCTTACACCGGGGAGCTGTTTTTT CATSDSGTAYTGELFF
TRBJ2-1 NA TRBV4-1 NA TGCGCCAGCAGCCTCAACGGGGTTACGCAGTTCTTC CASSLNGVTQFF
TRBJ2-1 NA TRBV7-2 few TGTGCCAGCAGCTTAGCGAGTAAGGGCTACAATGAGCAGTTCTTC CASSLASKGYNEQFF
TRBJ2-3 TRBD2 TRBV4-3 few TGCGCCAGCAGCCAAGACTACAGCGGGAAGGGAGATACGCAGTATTTT CASSQDYSGKGDTQYF
TRBJ2-3 TRBD2 TRBV12-3/TRBV12-4 few TGTGCCAGCAGTGTTCGGGAGGGCCCAGATACGCAGTATTTT CASSVREGPDTQYF
TRBJ2-5 TRBD2 TRBV28 NA TGTGCCAGCAGTTTTGCGGGAGACCCGGAGACCCAGTACTTC CASSFAGDPETQYF
TRBJ2-7 NA TRBV28 NA TGTGCCAGCAGTATCACGGGACCCACCTACGAGCAGTACTTC CASSITGPTYEQYF
TRBJ2-7 TRBD2 TRBV20-1 NA TGCAGTGCTGGACCAAGCGGGAAGGGCTACGAGCAGTACTTC CSAGPSGKGYEQYF
TRBJ1-3 NA TRBV7-2 NA TGTGCCAGCAGCTTGGTCAGCTCTGGAAACACCATATATTTT CASSLVSSGNTIYF
TRBJ2-1 NA TRBV21-1 NA TGTGCCAGCAGCTGTTGGTGGGAGCAGTTCTTC CASSCWWEQFF
TRBJ1-6 TRBD1 TRBV20-1 few TGCAGTGTAAGCCGGGACAGATATAATTCACCCCTCCACTTT CSVSRDRYNSPLHF
TRBJ1-4 TRBD1 TRBV4-1 NA TGCGCCAGCAGCCGAGGACAGGGCCAGCTAACTAATGAAAAACTGTTTTTT CASSRGQGQLTNEKLFF
TRBJ2-5 TRBD2 TRBV4-1 NA TGCGCCAGCAGCCACCGGACTAGCGACCAAGAGACCCAGTACTTC CASSHRTSDQETQYF
TRBJ2-3 NA TRBV7-3 NA TGTGCCAGCAGCGCCCACGAGGTGTCAGATACGCAGTATTTT CASSAHEVSDTQYF
TRBJ2-1 TRBD2 TRBV7-2 NA TGTGCCAGCAGCTTATTGGCGGGAGGAATTGGTGAGCAGTTCTTC CASSLLAGGIGEQFF
TRBJ1-3 NA TRBV29-1 many TGCAGCGTTCTCACTGGAAACACCATATATTTT CSVLTGNTIYF
TRBJ2-2 NA TRBV25-1 few TGTGCCAGCAGTGAATTTAAGAACACCGGGGAGCTGTTTTTT CASSEFKNTGELFF
TRBJ1-5 NA TRBV20-1 NA TGCAGTGCTAGCCCCGTCGGGCTAGATCAGCCCCAGCATTTT CSASPVGLDQPQHF
TRBJ2-7 TRBD2 TRBV28 many TGTGCCAGCAGTTTACTCGGGGGGTTTGACTCCTACGAGCAGTACTTC CASSLLGGFDSYEQYF
TRBJ2-3 NA TRBV12-3/TRBV12-4 NA TGTGCCAGCACCCCGGGACTCGCCGGGACAGATACGCAGTATTTT CASTPGLAGTDTQYF
TRBJ2-7 TRBD1 TRBV5-1 few TGCGCCAGCAGCTTCACAGGGGATTACGAGCAGTACTTC CASSFTGDYEQYF
TRBJ2-1 TRBD2 TRBV4-1 few TGCGCCAGCAGCCAAGAAGGGCTAGCGGGAGGAAATCATGAGCAGTTCTTC CASSQEGLAGGNHEQFF
TRBJ2-2 NA TRBV20-1 NA TGCAGCATGAGGACGGCGAACACCGGGGAGCTGTTTTTT CSMRTANTGELFF
TRBJ1-5 NA TRBV7-6 few TGTGCCAGCAGCTTACACCGCGATCAGCCCCAGCATTTT CASSLHRDQPQHF
TRBJ2-7 NA TRBV28 few TGTGCCAGCAGTTTCCGCGGACCACCATACGAGCAGTACTTC CASSFRGPPYEQYF
TRBJ2-7 TRBD1 TRBV11-2 NA TGTGCCAGCAGCTTAACCGACAGGGGACCCCACGAGCAGTACTTC CASSLTDRGPHEQYF
TRBJ2-1 NA TRBV4-1 NA TGCGCCAGCAGCCAAGTCCTCGGTGAGCAGTTCTTC CASSQVLGEQFF
TRBJ1-2 NA TRBV30 many TGTGCCTGGAGTCGACTGCGAGAGGGCTACACCTTC CAWSRLREGYTF
TRBJ2-1 TRBD2 TRBV28 few TGTGCCAGCAGTTTATACGGACTAGCGGGAGGCCCCTACAATGAGCAGTTCTTC CASSLYGLAGGPYNEQFF
TRBJ1-4 NA TRBV25-1 NA TGTGCCAGCAGGCAGACGGCTACTAATGAAAAACTGTTTTTT CASRQTATNEKLFF
TRBJ2-5 TRBD2 TRBV7-7 NA TGTGCCAGCAGCCTTAGCGGGAGGGCCGAGACCCAGTACTTC CASSLSGRAETQYF
TRBJ2-1 NA TRBV20-1 NA TGCAGTGTTTCGGGGATAGCGGTCCACTACAATGAGCAGTTCTTC CSVSGIAVHYNEQFF
TRBJ1-1 NA TRBV7-3 many TGTGCCAGCAGCTTACAGGGCCCCACTGAAGCTTTCTTT CASSLQGPTEAFF
TRBJ2-4 NA TRBV20-1 NA TGCAGTGCTAGAGATTTTGGGGGGCTTGAAAACATTCAGTACTTC CSARDFGGLENIQYF
TRBJ2-7 TRBD2 TRBV6-6 few TGTGCCAGCAGATCGGGCGGGAGGACCTACGAGCAGTACTTC CASRSGGRTYEQYF
TRBJ1-2 NA TRBV6-6 once TGTGCCAGCAGTTACTCGATGGATGGCTACACCTTC CASSYSMDGYTF
TRBJ1-5 TRBD1 TRBV7-9 NA TGTGCCAGCAGCTTTACAGGGGGCGCAGGCCAGCCCCAGCATTTT CASSFTGGAGQPQHF
TRBJ1-1 NA TRBV27 many TGTGCCAGCAGTCCCGCCAGGCTCCACACTGAAGCTTTCTTT CASSPARLHTEAFF
TRBJ2-4 NA TRBV12-3/TRBV12-4 few TGTGCCAGCAGTTTAGGAGTAGGGGATTCGCAGTACTTC CASSLGVGDSQYF
TRBJ2-7 NA TRBV6-1 few TGTGCCAGCAGTGAAGCTTTTGGCACCCCGTACTTC CASSEAFGTPYF
TRBJ2-2 NA TRBV7-2 few TGTGCCAGCAGCTCCCGAAACACCGGGGAGCTGTTTTTT CASSSRNTGELFF